The entry below gives a single TCR beta chain sequence along with its context. Its matching antigen is unknown. At deep level, the assay was performed. Evenly divided among several immunoSEQ plates was the genomic DNA of each subset. TCRdb's table, derived via immunoSEQ multiplex PCR, lists solely in-frame clones and lacks some. This table has around 980,000 clones, 75% to 85% appearing once. Germline lookup yields CDR1 SGHTA and CDR2 FQGNSA. The V gene lost 2 bases and the J gene lost 2 bases, with 7 bases spanning the gap. This CDR3 has 13 residues. These data come from a study of shared clonotypes between healthy human individuals. General study results and limits: Some naive CD4 clonotypes, around 5%, turned up in common across four donors. Tissues were not sampled, only blood, and their repertoires likely differ.

Sample: memory CD4+ T cells from PBMCs. Subset meaning: CD45RA-negative fraction. The source is a man younger than 35 in good health. Some clones in this sample may be carry-over from other donors' samples. This chain connects TRBV7-2 to TRBJ2-7; D gene unclear. The CDR3 here is CASSLSSAYEQYF. The CDR3 DNA reads TGTGCCAGCAGCTTAAGCAGCGCCTACGAGCAGTACTTC.